These 22 T cell receptor beta chains share one sample of origin, sequenced in a study of OX40 agonist ivuxolimab in advanced cancers. Libraries were prepared by immunoSEQ multiplex PCR; TCRdb keeps only in-frame clonotypes and omits some of them. The sample carries some 68,000 clones, 83% recorded once. The sequencing used CD4+ or CD8+ T cells sorted from blood, collected in a trial of the OX40 agonist ivuxolimab. These receptors all stem from an adult with an advanced solid tumor such as melanoma, head and neck, liver or kidney cancer.

This chain links TRBV5-4 with TRBJ1-1; 7 bases are a match to TRBD1. Germline V gene lookup returns CDR1 SGHNT and CDR2 YYREEE (reference sequence). The CDR3 runs 14 residues. V dropped 4 bases and J dropped 0; count of bases not matched to a gene: 3. The CDR3 here is CASSNRGMNTEAFF. The CDR3 DNA sequence: TGTGCCAGCAGCAACAGGGGAATGAACACTGAAGCTTTCTTT.

This chain links TRBV6-4 with TRBJ2-1, with TRBD2 matching 12 bases. The V and J ends lost 6 bases and 10 bases, in that order; junction bases with no gene match: 4. Germline V CDR1 and CDR2: MRHNA, SNTAGT. This CDR3 region has 13 residues. CDR3 in amino acids: CASSTGLAGEQFF. As DNA, the CDR3 is TGTGCCAGCAGCACTGGACTAGCGGGGGAGCAGTTCTTC.

The chain links TRBV28 to TRBJ1-3, with D hard to call. The CDR3 is 16 residues long. Trimming cost V 1 base and J 4 bases, with 14 bases left between them. From germline, CDR1 is MDHEN and CDR2 SYDVKM. CDR3 protein: CASSLSPQSQGNTIYF. The CDR3 DNA reads as TGTGCCAGCAGTTTATCTCCTCAGTCCCAGGGAAACACCATATATTTT.

The chain uses TRBV6-1 and TRBJ2-5; 8 bases are a match to TRBD2. This CDR3 has 14 residues. Germline V lookup: CDR1 MNHNS, CDR2 SASEGT. J was trimmed by 2 bases and V by 8 bases; bases with no gene match: 7. The CDR3 here is CASPGGARQETQYF. In DNA form, the CDR3 reads TGTGCCAGCCCGGGGGGGGCGAGACAAGAGACCCAGTACTTC.

The chain employs TRBV11-2 and TRBJ1-2; 9 bases agree with TRBD1. V trimming: 3 bases; J trimming: 2 bases; junction bases outside the gene matches: 7. The CDR3 totals 16 residues. Germline-derived CDR1 and CDR2 are SGHAT and FQNNGV. The CDR3 protein is CASSLGSGQGNYGYTF. The CDR3 DNA follows: TGTGCCAGCAGCTTGGGCTCGGGACAGGGCAACTATGGCTACACCTTC.

This chain uses TRBV6-5 with TRBJ1-2, with a possible D match to TRBD1 (6 bases). Trimming removed 2 bases from V and 11 bases from J, with 18 bases in between. CDR1 is MNHEY, CDR2 SVGAGI, per germline. The CDR3 length is 14 residues. CDR3 coding DNA: TGTGCCAGCAGTTACCAGGGGCGCCTCCCTGAATACACCTTC. It translates to CASSYQGRLPEYTF.

The rearrangement joins TRBV4-2 to TRBJ1-5; D may be TRBD1 (5 bases). Looked up from germline, CDR1 is LGHNA and CDR2 is YNFKEQ. The CDR3 covers 15 residues. V lost 4 bases and J lost 3, with 13 bases in between. The CDR3 DNA is TGTGCCAGCAGCCCTCAGATGACAGACAATCAGCCCCAGCATTTT. It specifies CASSPQMTDNQPQHF.

The chain recombines TRBV5-4 with TRBJ2-7; TRBD1 matches at 7 bases. Germline V gene data show CDR1 as SGHNT and CDR2 as YYREEE (reference sequence). Trimming removed 2 bases from V and 4 bases from J; junction bases left unmatched: 15. The CDR3 spans 17 residues. DNA for the CDR3: TGTGCCAGCAGCTTCTACAAAACCGGGACAGCTTCTTACGAGCAGTACTTC. Amino acids: CASSFYKTGTASYEQYF.

With regard to this clone: This CDR3 is also generated by other DNA sequences in the sample. The CDR3 loop is CSVGSAGGSYNEQFF. The CDR3 DNA reads as TGCAGCGTGGGGTCGGCGGGGGGCTCCTACAATGAGCAGTTCTTC. This chain joins TRBV29-1 and TRBJ2-1; 8 bases fit TRBD2. V was pared by 6 bases and J by 0 bases, with 7 bases of the junction left unmatched. The length of the CDR3 is 15 residues. The germline gives CDR1 SQVTM, CDR2 ANQGSEA.

The rearrangement joins TRBV18 to TRBJ1-1, with TRBD1 identical over 8 bases. V lost 5 bases and J lost 8; bases outside the gene matches: 7. This CDR3 comprises 13 residues. From germline, CDR1 is KGHSH and CDR2 LQKENI. The CDR3 is CASSAQGAGEAFF. The CDR3 nucleotides are TGTGCCAGCTCAGCGCAGGGGGCCGGAGAAGCTTTCTTT.

The gene calls are TRBV13 and TRBJ2-1; TRBD2 aligns across 11 bases. This CDR3 region has 16 residues. Germline values: CDR1 PRHDT, CDR2 FYEKMQ (reference sequence). V dropped 5 bases and J dropped 4; count of bases not matched to a gene: 7. Here the CDR3 DNA reads TGTGCCAGCAGCAAACAGTGGACTAGCGGGTACAATGAGCAGTTCTTC. Translation gives CASSKQWTSGYNEQFF.

This rearrangement joins TRBV6-5 to TRBJ1-1; tentative D call: TRBD1 (6 bases). Trimming cost V 5 bases and J 1 base, with 8 bases left between them. The germline gives CDR1 MNHEY, CDR2 SVGAGI. The CDR3 sequence is 13 residues long. CDR3 coding DNA: TGTGCCAGCAGTAGGGGGACGAACACTGAAGCTTTCTTT. Translating it yields CASSRGTNTEAFF.

The chain combines TRBV5-4 with TRBJ1-3; D might be TRBD1 (6 bases). This CDR3 is 15 amino acids long. The germline V gene has CDR1 SGHNT and CDR2 YYREEE (reference sequence). V lost 0 bases and J 0 bases, leaving 7 bases between the germline ends. The CDR3 sequence is CASSLAQGSGNTIYF. The CDR3 nucleotides read TGTGCCAGCAGCTTGGCACAGGGCTCTGGAAACACCATATATTTT.

J is TRBJ2-1 and V is TRBV6-6, with D tentatively TRBD2 (5 bases). CDR3 length equals 13 residues. Germline V gene sequence: CDR1 MNHNY, CDR2 SVGAGI (reference sequence). The germline V and J ends were trimmed by 6 bases and 16 bases, with 22 bases remaining between them. The CDR3 protein is CASSPSELSEGFF. The DNA of the CDR3 is TGTGCCAGCAGCCCCTCTGAGTTGAGCGAGGGTTTCTTC.

The rearrangement uses TRBV5-4 and TRBJ1-6; D is unclear. V lost 2 bases, J lost 0 bases, and 18 bases lay in between. Germline V gene sequence: CDR1 SGHNT, CDR2 YYREEE (reference sequence). The CDR3 consists of 19 residues. CDR3 residues: CASSLMGSAASSYNSPLHF. CDR3 coding DNA: TGTGCCAGCAGCTTAATGGGCTCCGCTGCTAGCTCCTATAATTCACCCCTCCACTTT.

This clone was observed a handful of times. The chain is built from TRBV6-5 and TRBJ1-1; D is ambiguous. Germline V gene lookup returns CDR1 MNHEY and CDR2 SVGAGI. Deletions cut 6 bases from V and 1 base from J, with 9 bases between. CDR3 size: 13 residues. CDR3 amino acids: CASRQRENTEAFF. CDR3 sequence (DNA): TGTGCCAGCAGGCAGAGGGAGAACACTGAAGCTTTCTTT.

The chain has TRBV6-1 and TRBJ2-4; no clear D. V dropped 5 bases and J dropped 2 bases, with 13 bases sitting between them. CDR1 is MNHNS, CDR2 SASEGT, per germline. The CDR3 runs to 15 residues. The CDR3 region is CASSFQDGPKNIQYF. CDR3 nucleotides: TGTGCCAGCAGTTTTCAGGACGGACCCAAAAACATTCAGTACTTC.

The chain has TRBV19 and TRBJ1-1; a possible D gene is TRBD1 (6 bases). The CDR3 is 14 amino acids. V lost 3 bases, J lost 4 bases, and 12 bases lay in between. Germline V gene lookup returns CDR1 LNHDA and CDR2 SQIVND (reference sequence). In nucleotides, the CDR3 is TGTGCCAGTAGTATGCGGGGGGCAAGCACTGAAGCTTTCTTT. Translation: CASSMRGASTEAFF.

V usage is TRBV29-1 and J usage is TRBJ2-1; 8 bases fit TRBD1. Germline V gene data show CDR1 as SQVTM and CDR2 as ANQGSEA. The CDR3 runs 13 residues. V gave up 6 bases and J gave up 4 bases; unmatched junction bases: 5. CDR3: CSVGRTGYNEQFF. In nucleotides, the CDR3 is TGCAGCGTGGGAAGGACAGGGTACAATGAGCAGTTCTTC.

The chain is built from TRBV6-1 and TRBJ2-1; 8 bases match TRBD2. The CDR3 is 15 amino acids. CDR1 is MNHNS, CDR2 SASEGT, per germline. V lost 7 bases, J lost 2 bases, and 7 bases stayed unmatched. CDR3: CASNRGGYPYNEQFF. CDR3 DNA: TGTGCCAGCAATCGCGGGGGGTACCCCTACAATGAGCAGTTCTTC.

This clone was counted a few times. The chain joins TRBV6-1 to TRBJ2-7; TRBD2 matches 7 bases. The germline V gene has CDR1 MNHNS and CDR2 SASEGT. The CDR3 is 13 amino acids. The V segment lost 7 bases and the J segment 6 bases; nucleotides outside the gene matches: 9. Written as DNA, the CDR3 is TGTGCCAGCATGTACGGAACGGGGGGCGAGCAGTACTTC. This sequence encodes CASMYGTGGEQYF.

The gene calls are TRBV7-8 and TRBJ1-4; D remains unclear. The CDR3 runs to 15 residues. V shed 0 bases and J shed 3 bases, with 8 bases lying between them. Germline V CDR1 and CDR2: SGHVS, FQNEAQ. CDR3 sequence (DNA): TGTGCCAGCAGCTTAGCAGGTCTCTCTAATGAAAAACTGTTTTTT. Amino acid sequence: CASSLAGLSNEKLFF.